Below are 24 T cell receptor beta chains sequenced from a single sample in a study of identical twins (TCRdb year 2016). Libraries came from 5' RACE. The instrument was an Illumina HiSeq 2000. The public sequencing data were trimmed at Q25 with fastp and processed into clonotypes with MiXCR by TCRdb, which kept only in-frame beta chains. Entries that share a CDR3 protein sequence are merged under the most common genes and DNA. The sample table holds about 530,000 distinct CDR3 sequences, of which approximately 20% were seen once. The ten largest clones represent 0.4% to 0.6% of the sample. These data were also reused for a study on yellow fever vaccine responses in identical twins.

The material sequenced was CD4+ T cells sorted from blood. The receptors shown here come from a young woman in good health.

This clonotype has just a few counts. This chain connects TRBV29-1 to TRBJ2-7; a possible D gene is TRBD2 (6 bases). Germline loops: CDR1 SQVTM, CDR2 ANQGSEA. Trimming took 5 bases from V and 3 from J, leaving 17 bases between them. The CDR3 is 14 amino acids. The CDR3 DNA sequence: TGCAGCGTTTACGGGGATCGGGGGAACTACGAGCAGTACTTC. This codes for CSVYGDRGNYEQYF.

This clonotype turned up a few times. This rearrangement joins TRBV24-1 to TRBJ2-4; D is possibly TRBD2 (6 bases). Looked up from germline, CDR1 is KGHDR and CDR2 is SFDVKD. Trimming took off 5 bases at V and 11 bases at J, with 24 bases between the two ends. CDR3 length: 16 residues. CDR3 sequence (DNA): TGTGCCACCAGTGCCACCTCTCCGGGAGACCGAACGGTTCAGTACTTC. This translates into CATSATSPGDRTVQYF.

The rearrangement joins TRBV15 to TRBJ2-1, with TRBD2 matching 10 bases. V gave up 9 bases and J gave up 3 bases; unmatched junction bases: 8. CDR1 LNHNV and CDR2 YYDKDF come from the germline V gene (reference sequence). The CDR3 totals 15 residues. This CDR3 is CATRGGLANYNEQFF. CDR3 nucleotide sequence: TGTGCCACAAGAGGGGGACTAGCGAACTACAATGAGCAGTTCTTC.

A single count supports this clonotype. The chain recombines TRBV3-1 with TRBJ2-7, with a weak D call TRBD2 (6 bases). This CDR3 spans 13 amino acids. V lost 2 bases and J lost 5, with 10 bases in between. Germline V gene lookup returns CDR1 LGHDT and CDR2 YNNKEL (reference sequence). The CDR3 reads CASSQPGRHEQYF. The CDR3 DNA is TGTGCCAGCAGCCAACCCGGGAGACACGAGCAGTACTTC.

The chain employs TRBV12-3 or TRBV12-4 and TRBJ2-3, with 10 positions matching TRBD1. Unmatched junction bases numbered 10, after V lost 6 bases and J lost 10 bases. This CDR3 spans 14 amino acids. Here the CDR3 DNA reads TGTGCCAGCAGCATCGACAGGGGGCTGAGTCCGCAGTATTTT. Protein product: CASSIDRGLSPQYF.

This rearrangement joins TRBV6-5 to TRBJ2-1; D possibly corresponds to TRBD2 (6 bases). The germline CDR1 and CDR2 sequences are MNHEY and SVGAGI. The CDR3 contains 16 residues. V lost 4 bases, J lost 4 bases, and 17 bases lay in between. CDR3 amino acids: CASSSVSGLFYNEQFF. For the CDR3, the DNA is TGTGCCAGCAGTTCTGTTAGCGGACTTTTTTACAATGAGCAGTTCTTC.

This clonotype was counted a few times. The rearrangement joins TRBV3-1 to TRBJ2-2; TRBD2 matches at 10 bases. V lost 3 bases to trimming and J lost 4 bases; unmatched junction nucleotides: 23. The CDR3 has 22 amino acids. CDR1 is LGHDT and CDR2 is YNNKEL in the germline V gene (reference sequence). CDR3 DNA sequence: TGTGCCAGCAGCCACCTGGACAGGTTCTCCTTAGCGGGAGGCCAATTCACCGGGGAGCTGTTTTTT. It codes for CASSHLDRFSLAGGQFTGELFF. The full variable domain, with the rest looked up from reference TRBV3-1 and TRBJ2-2, is DTAVSQTPKYLVTQMGNDKSIKCEQNLGHDTMYWYKQDSKKFLKIMFSYNNKELIINETVPNRFSPKSPDKAHLNLHINSLELGDSAVYFCASSHLDRFSLAGGQFTGELFFGEGSRLTVL.

The CDR3 reads CASSAGRDTGELFF. CDR3 DNA: TGTGCCAGCAGCGCGGGAAGGGACACCGGGGAGCTGTTTTTT. This sequence joins TRBV28 and TRBJ2-2; D is possibly TRBD2 (6 bases). This CDR3 has 14 amino acids. V was clipped by 6 bases and J by 3 bases, with 11 bases between them. Germline CDR1 MDHEN, CDR2 SYDVKM.

This clonotype was observed a handful of times. The rearrangement links TRBV6-4 to TRBJ2-7, with D unresolved. Trimming took 6 bases from V and 6 from J, leaving 6 bases between them. This CDR3 comprises 10 residues. Germline loops: CDR1 MRHNA, CDR2 SNTAGT. The CDR3 protein is CASRPVEQYV. CDR3 coding DNA: TGTGCCAGCAGACCCGTCGAGCAGTACGTC.

This clonotype was found a few times. The J gene is TRBJ1-5, the V gene TRBV4-1; 7 nucleotides align to TRBD1. CDR1 MGHRA and CDR2 YSYEKL come from the germline V gene. J gave up 4 bases and V 2 bases, and 5 bases lay outside the gene matches. The CDR3 contains 15 residues. The CDR3: CASSQRTGGNQPQHF. As DNA, the CDR3 is TGCGCCAGCAGCCAACGGACAGGAGGGAATCAGCCCCAGCATTTT.

The CDR3 DNA is TGTGCCACCCGGACTAGCGGGATCTACGAGCAGTACTTC. It encodes CATRTSGIYEQYF. The chain links TRBV6-2 or TRBV6-3 to TRBJ2-7; TRBD2 agrees at 12 bases. CDR3 length: 13 residues. V trimming: 10 bases; J trimming: 3 bases; junction bases outside the gene matches: 4. Per the germline V gene, CDR1 is MNHEY and CDR2 is SVGEGT.

The sample holds a few counts of this clonotype. V is TRBV5-1 and J is TRBJ2-5; D ambiguous. V was pared by 6 bases and J by 0 bases, with 21 bases between. Germline V gene sequence: CDR1 SGHRS, CDR2 YFSETQ. The CDR3 contains 17 residues. In DNA, the CDR3 is TGCGCCAGCACCAGAACATACCCTCGGATTAACCAAGAGACCCAGTACTTC. Protein sequence: CASTRTYPRINQETQYF.

This clonotype was seen once. This chain joins TRBV20-1 and TRBJ2-3; 8 bases agree with TRBD2. The CDR3 totals 12 residues. CDR1 DFQATT and CDR2 SNEGSKA come from the germline V gene (reference sequence). Germline trimming cut 8 bases from V and 1 base from J; bases unmatched to any gene: 2. The chain's CDR3 is CSPRGGTDTQYF. In DNA form, the CDR3 reads TGCAGTCCGCGGGGGGGCACAGATACGCAGTATTTT.

This clonotype was counted a few times. The gene calls are TRBV12-3 or TRBV12-4 and TRBJ1-6, with 9 bases fitting TRBD1. J lost 10 bases, V lost 6 bases, and 7 bases had no gene match. The CDR3 runs to 14 residues. DNA of the CDR3: TGTGCCAGCAGGTCTCCGGGACAGGGATCACCCCTCCACTTT. It encodes CASRSPGQGSPLHF.

This clonotype was seen a handful of times. Here the CDR3 reads CASTLRGANTGELFF. The CDR3 DNA reads TGTGCCAGCACTCTACGCGGTGCGAACACCGGGGAGCTGTTTTTT. The chain has TRBV28 and TRBJ2-2; unclear D gene. Germline-derived CDR1 and CDR2 are MDHEN and SYDVKM. The CDR3 is made up of 15 amino acids. V lost 7 bases, J lost 0 bases, and 12 bases lay in between.

The chain links TRBV12-3 or TRBV12-4 to TRBJ1-2; D gene uncertain. This CDR3 has 17 residues. With 3 bases removed from V and 4 bases from J, the gap between germline ends came to 21 bases. CDR3 DNA sequence: TGTGCCAGCAGTTTCCGGATCCGTGACCCGGCAGGCTATGGCTACACCTTC. This sequence encodes CASSFRIRDPAGYGYTF.

This chain links TRBV20-1 with TRBJ1-1, with D perhaps matching TRBD1 (6 bases). Trimming took off 2 bases at V and 5 bases at J, with 18 bases between the two ends. Germline V gene sequence: CDR1 DFQATT, CDR2 SNEGSKA (reference sequence). The CDR3 is made up of 15 amino acids. Here the CDR3 DNA reads TGCAGTGCTAGAAAGGAGGGGGGCGGAGGTACTGAAGCTTTCTTT. Translation: CSARKEGGGGTEAFF.

The rearrangement links TRBV7-3 to TRBJ2-1, with D perhaps matching TRBD2 (6 bases). The CDR3 runs to 15 residues. Looked up from germline, CDR1 is SGHTA and CDR2 is FQGTGA. V dropped 2 bases and J dropped 7 bases, with 15 bases sitting between them. CDR3 region: CASSLQPVSGNEQFF. For the CDR3, the DNA is TGTGCCAGCAGCTTACAGCCCGTAAGCGGGAATGAGCAGTTCTTC.

The chain couples TRBV5-1 to TRBJ1-6, with D possibly matching TRBD1 (5 bases). Germline CDR1 reads SGHRS; CDR2 reads YFSETQ. V was shortened by 4 bases and J by 6 bases, with 17 bases between the two germline ends. This CDR3 has 16 residues. For the CDR3, the DNA is TGCGCCAGCAGCGACCGGACAAAAACTCGTAATTCACCCCTCCACTTT. Protein: CASSDRTKTRNSPLHF.

The CDR3 region has the DNA TGTGCCAGCAGTTGGAGGGGGCGCAACACCGGGGAGCTGTTTTTT. Residues: CASSWRGRNTGELFF. This chain links TRBV12-3 or TRBV12-4 with TRBJ2-2, with D maybe TRBD1 (7 bases). The CDR3 has 15 amino acids. V gave up 4 bases and J gave up 2 bases, with 11 bases separating them.

The V call is TRBV11-2, the J call TRBJ2-3, with 7 bases lining up with TRBD1. Germline values: CDR1 SGHAT, CDR2 FQNNGV. The CDR3 has 12 residues. Trimming at V came to 5 bases and at J to 14 bases, leaving 10 bases not matched to a gene. Here the CDR3 reads CASSNPGTVAYF. Here the CDR3 DNA reads TGTGCCAGCAGCAATCCCGGGACAGTTGCGTATTTT.

The rearrangement uses TRBV12-3 or TRBV12-4 and TRBJ2-2; D not resolved. V was clipped by 0 bases and J by 0 bases, with 8 bases between them. The CDR3 has 16 amino acids. CDR3 DNA sequence: TGTGCCAGCAGTTTAGCGGCACGATCGAACACCGGGGAGCTGTTTTTT. Translating it yields CASSLAARSNTGELFF.

The chain links TRBV6-1 to TRBJ2-5; 9 bases fit TRBD1. Germline V gene sequence: CDR1 MNHNS, CDR2 SASEGT. The CDR3 loop spans 16 amino acids. V shed 1 base and J 3 bases; nucleotides not matched to a gene: 6. The CDR3, as DNA: TGTGCCAGCAGTGAAGAACAGGGGGCCGGTAAAGAGACCCAGTACTTC. Translation gives CASSEEQGAGKETQYF.

The sample holds a few counts of this clonotype. The chain carries TRBV20-1 and TRBJ2-5, with 9 positions matching TRBD2. The trim removed 2 bases at V and 2 bases at J, leaving 6 bases unmatched. Germline assignment: CDR1 DFQATT and CDR2 SNEGSKA (reference sequence). This CDR3 spans 15 amino acids. The CDR3 sequence is CSARTLAGVQETQYF. The CDR3, as DNA: TGCAGTGCTAGAACGTTAGCGGGGGTTCAAGAGACCCAGTACTTC.